This entry lists 26 T cell receptor beta chains sequenced from one sample in a study of cytomegalovirus exposure and HLA in healthy donors (TCRdb year 2017). Library preparation used the immunoSEQ multiplex PCR assay. The multiplex PCR relied on a mix of 60 forward primers for TCR Vbeta segments and 13 reverse primers for TCR Jbeta segments. The clones in this table, taken by TCRdb from immuneACCESS, are in-frame only. Not every clone is retained; where verified, under half of the shortfall comes from an unresolved V gene, and the cause of the rest is unknown. The sample table holds about 120,000 clones, of which approximately 81% were seen once. The top ten clones comprise 2.2% of the sample. Sequences were obtained from PBMCs. These receptors were taken from a woman aged 35 to 49 in good health and CMV-seronegative.

This chain joins TRBV11-2 and TRBJ1-1, with D unclear. V gave up 4 bases and J gave up 7 bases, with 13 bases separating them. Germline V gene data show CDR1 as SGHAT and CDR2 as FQNNGV. CDR3 length equals 13 residues. CDR3 sequence: CASSSSSGCEAFF. CDR3 nucleotides: TGTGCCAGCAGCTCCTCATCCGGTTGTGAAGCTTTCTTT.

This chain connects TRBV19 to TRBJ2-1, with TRBD2 matching 10 bases. V shed 5 bases and J 4 bases; nucleotides not matched to a gene: 5. CDR3 length: 15 residues. Germline V gene data show CDR1 as LNHDA and CDR2 as SQIVND (reference sequence). The CDR3 sequence: CASSRTSGAYNEQFF. Here the CDR3 DNA reads TGTGCCAGTAGTCGGACTAGCGGAGCATACAATGAGCAGTTCTTC.

Remarks on this clone: The junction departs from the called germline gene at one end, perhaps through a read error. The CDR3 DNA follows: TGCGCCAGCAGTCCCGGGACAGGCGAGCAGTACTTC. Translated, it gives CASSPGTGEQYF. The gene calls are TRBV6-5 and TRBJ2-7; the match to TRBD1 covers 8 bases. The CDR3 runs 12 residues. Germline V gene data show CDR1 as MNHEY and CDR2 as SVGAGI.

The chain couples TRBV14 to TRBJ1-2; tentative D call: TRBD1 (5 bases). The V gene's germline CDR1 is SGHDN and CDR2 FVKESK. Deletions cut 3 bases from V and 6 bases from J, with 17 bases between. This CDR3 contains 15 residues. The CDR3 loop is CASSQGLPSYDGYTF. CDR3 DNA: TGTGCCAGCAGCCAGGGACTTCCCTCGTACGATGGCTACACCTTC.

The rearrangement joins TRBV19 to TRBJ1-2, with D hard to call. This CDR3 comprises 11 residues. CDR1 LNHDA and CDR2 SQIVND come from the germline V gene (reference sequence). V gave up 2 bases and J gave up 8 bases, with 6 bases separating them. CDR3 nucleotide sequence: TGTGCCAGTAGTATATATTCCGGCTACACCTTC. Protein sequence: CASSIYSGYTF.

This chain links TRBV10-2 with TRBJ1-5; D ambiguous. Trimming removed 5 bases from V and 4 bases from J, with 12 bases in between. Looked up from germline, CDR1 is WSHSY and CDR2 is SAAADI. This CDR3 has 14 amino acids. CDR3 protein: CASSRDSGNQPQHF. For the CDR3, the DNA is TGCGCCAGCAGTCGGGATTCGGGAAATCAGCCCCAGCATTTT.

V and J are TRBV7-6 and TRBJ2-3; D is possibly TRBD2 (6 bases). The CDR3 runs 16 residues. Trimming left V 1 base short and J 1 base short, with 12 bases between. The germline V gene encodes CDR1 SGHVS and CDR2 FNYEAQ. CDR3 nucleotide sequence: TGTGCCAGCAGCTTAGGTCTTTCGGGGGGCACAGATACGCAGTATTTT. As protein: CASSLGLSGGTDTQYF.

The chain has TRBV19 and TRBJ2-3; TRBD2 matches at 11 bases. Germline V gives CDR1 LNHDA, CDR2 SQIVND (reference sequence). After removal of 4 bases from V and 2 bases from J, the junction contained 8 bases not matched to a gene. CDR3 size: 17 residues. CDR3 loop: CASSTPRLAGTTDTQYF. The CDR3 DNA sequence: TGTGCCAGTAGTACCCCTAGACTAGCGGGAACCACAGATACGCAGTATTTT.

The chain employs TRBV19 and TRBJ1-2; a possible D gene is TRBD1 (6 bases). CDR1 is LNHDA, CDR2 SQIVND, per germline (reference sequence). The ends were cut back, 5 bases at V and 5 bases at J, with 21 bases in the middle. This CDR3 is built from 16 residues. CDR3 protein: CASSVLRGGVDYGYTF. CDR3 DNA: TGTGCCAGTAGTGTCCTCAGGGGCGGCGTGGATTATGGCTACACCTTC.

V is TRBV5-6 and J is TRBJ1-3, with TRBD1 as a possible D gene (5 bases). Trimming removed 2 bases at V and 1 base at J, with 10 bases between. Germline loops: CDR1 SGHDT, CDR2 YYEEEE. The CDR3 runs to 15 residues. CDR3 in DNA: TGTGCCAGCAGCTTAATGACAGAATCTGGAAACACCATATATTTT. Translation gives CASSLMTESGNTIYF.

This clone showed up just a few times. This chain connects TRBV10-2 to TRBJ1-2; D possibly corresponds to TRBD1 (5 bases). The germline V and J ends were trimmed by 0 bases and 7 bases, with 12 bases remaining between them. The CDR3 is 14 residues long. Germline assignment: CDR1 WSHSY and CDR2 SAAADI. The DNA of the CDR3 is TGCGCCAGCAGTGAGTCGAACGGGAGGGGTGGCTACACCTTC. Protein product: CASSESNGRGGYTF.

This chain uses TRBV4-2 with TRBJ2-3; 9 nucleotides agree with TRBD2. After removal of 0 bases from V and 1 base from J, the junction contained 5 bases not matched to a gene. CDR1 is LGHNA, CDR2 YNFKEQ, per germline. The CDR3 totals 17 residues. This CDR3 is CASSQDVVAGGTDTQYF. The CDR3, as DNA: TGTGCCAGCAGCCAAGATGTGGTAGCGGGAGGCACAGATACGCAGTATTTT.

This clone was detected once. The rearrangement joins TRBV6-5 to TRBJ2-5; 7 nucleotides align to TRBD2. The CDR3 runs 13 residues. V trimming: 5 bases; J trimming: 2 bases; junction bases outside the gene matches: 2. In germline, CDR1 is MNHEY, CDR2 SVGAGI. CDR3 loop: CASSLAAQETQYF. In DNA form, the CDR3 reads TGTGCCAGCAGTCTAGCGGCTCAAGAGACCCAGTACTTC.

This clone was counted only a few times. This chain joins TRBV29-1 and TRBJ2-1; TRBD2 might be the D (6 bases). CDR1 is SQVTM, CDR2 ANQGSEA, per germline. The V and J ends lost 6 bases and 8 bases respectively, with 20 bases between them. The CDR3 extends over 14 amino acids. The DNA of the CDR3 is TGCAGCGTGATCCGGGGCGGAGGGTTGGATGAGCAGTTCTTC. Translating it yields CSVIRGGGLDEQFF.

This clone was picked up a small number of times. The chain has TRBV6-5 and TRBJ2-7, with D maybe TRBD2 (5 bases). The CDR3 is made up of 13 amino acids. CDR1 MNHEY and CDR2 SVGAGI come from the germline V gene. Deletions cut 2 bases from V and 3 bases from J, with 8 bases between. CDR3 nucleotide sequence: TGTGCCAGCAGTTACGAAGAGGGCTACGAGCAGTACTTC. This translates into CASSYEEGYEQYF.

The chain carries TRBV11-2 and TRBJ2-3; possibly TRBD2 for D (6 bases). This CDR3 comprises 14 residues. Deletions cut 6 bases from V and 4 bases from J, with 14 bases between. The germline V gene has CDR1 SGHAT and CDR2 FQNNGV. This CDR3 is CASSRAGKADTQYF. In DNA, the CDR3 is TGTGCCAGCAGTCGTGCGGGGAAGGCAGATACGCAGTATTTT.

This clone was observed a few times. This chain uses TRBV5-6 with TRBJ2-5, with 8 bases matching TRBD1. The CDR3 spans 14 residues. The J segment lost 3 bases and the V segment lost 0 bases, leaving 1 base of the junction unmatched. Germline CDR1 reads SGHDT; CDR2 reads YYEEEE. In nucleotides, the CDR3 is TGTGCCAGCAGCTTGGGGACAGGGAAAGAGACCCAGTACTTC. This gives the protein CASSLGTGKETQYF.

This sequence joins TRBV5-4 and TRBJ1-1; 9 nucleotides match TRBD1. The germline V gene has CDR1 SGHNT and CDR2 YYREEE (reference sequence). The CDR3 extends over 15 amino acids. The ends lost 0 bases at V and 5 bases at J; junction bases unmatched: 5. The CDR3 reads CASSLGGGTGTEAFF. The DNA of the CDR3 is TGTGCCAGCAGCTTGGGTGGCGGGACAGGGACTGAAGCTTTCTTT.

This chain connects TRBV27 to TRBJ2-3, with TRBD1 matching over 7 bases. This CDR3 has 13 amino acids. Germline trimming cut 0 bases from V and 11 bases from J; bases unmatched to any gene: 5. Germline-derived CDR1 and CDR2 are MNHEY and SMNVEV (reference sequence). CDR3 in DNA: TGTGCCAGCAGTTTATCGCCGGGACAGATGCAGTATTTT. This sequence encodes CASSLSPGQMQYF.

CDR3 sequence: CASSAGQSSYNEQFF. The CDR3 DNA reads as TGCGCCAGCAGTGCCGGACAGAGCTCCTACAATGAGCAGTTCTTC. V is TRBV10-1 and J is TRBJ2-1; the D gene is possibly TRBD1 (6 bases). Germline assignment: CDR1 WNHNN and CDR2 SYGVQD (reference sequence). CDR3 length equals 15 residues. V was cut by 4 bases and J by 0 bases, with 10 bases left in between.

The chain couples TRBV6-6 to TRBJ1-5, with D perhaps TRBD1 (6 bases). The CDR3 is 14 amino acids. Germline CDR1 is MNHNY and CDR2 is SVGAGI (reference sequence). V shed 6 bases and J shed 4 bases, with 13 bases lying between them. CDR3 loop: CASSPGQGNQPQHF. The CDR3 region has the DNA TGTGCCAGCAGCCCGGGGCAGGGGAATCAGCCCCAGCATTTT.

The rearrangement joins TRBV11-2 to TRBJ1-3; 10 bases fit TRBD1. Germline V CDR1 and CDR2: SGHAT, FQNNGV. With V trimmed by 3 bases and J by 0 bases, 11 bases remained unmatched. The CDR3 runs to 19 residues. CDR3 loop: CASSFGTGVNWGSGNTIYF. The CDR3 DNA sequence: TGTGCCAGCAGCTTTGGGACAGGGGTCAATTGGGGCTCTGGAAACACCATATATTTT.

The rearrangement links TRBV7-2 to TRBJ1-5; D may be TRBD1 (5 bases). The germline gives CDR1 SGHTA, CDR2 FQGNSA. The CDR3 spans 15 residues. V was clipped by 1 base and J by 6 bases, with 13 bases between them. The CDR3 DNA sequence: TGTGCCAGCAGCTTAGAGGCCAGGCAGGGTCAGCCCCAGCATTTT. As protein: CASSLEARQGQPQHF.

The genes are TRBV9 and TRBJ2-2; D possibly corresponds to TRBD2 (6 bases). The CDR3 loop spans 18 amino acids. Deletions cut 4 bases from V and 2 bases from J, with 21 bases between. The germline CDR1 and CDR2 sequences are SGDLS and YYNGEE. The CDR3: CASSPRGLSAVNTGELFF. In nucleotides, the CDR3 is TGTGCCAGCAGCCCCCGAGGACTATCCGCGGTTAACACCGGGGAGCTGTTTTTT.

This chain connects TRBV11-2 to TRBJ2-1; D gene ambiguous. Per germline, CDR1 SGHAT and CDR2 FQNNGV. The CDR3 is 14 amino acids. Trimming took 0 bases from V and 9 from J, leaving 12 bases between them. The CDR3 DNA is TGTGCCAGCAGCTTAGATTTTGCGAGTACTGAGCAGTTCTTC. Translating gives CASSLDFASTEQFF.

V and J are TRBV18 and TRBJ2-7; maybe TRBD1 (5 bases). The ends were cut back, 3 bases at V and 2 bases at J, with 11 bases in the middle. The CDR3 loop spans 14 amino acids. Germline CDR1 and CDR2: KGHSH and LQKENI. The CDR3 DNA is TGTGCCAGCTCACCGGACACTTATACCTACGAGCAGTACTTC. Its translation is CASSPDTYTYEQYF.